This paragraph reports one T cell receptor (beta chain). What it recognizes is unknown. Terminally differentiated effector memory CD45RA+ cells were left out of the naive CD8 fraction, which was CD45RO-negative and positively selected for CCR7. Trimming removed 1 base from V and 1 base from J, with 14 bases in between. There are 16 residues in the CDR3. Germline V gives CDR1 LGHNA, CDR2 YSLEER. The sample originates from a study of shared clonotypes between healthy human individuals. Whole-study context: There were three CD4 naive, three CD4 memory, two CD8 naive and one CD8 memory plates per donor. Study-wide points: Researchers sampled blood only, noting tissue repertoires likely differ.

The assay was immunoSEQ multiplex PCR, and TCRdb's table has in-frame clones only and misses some. The sample yields approximately 810,000 clones, around 92% seen once. The TCR sequence derives from a man aged 25-45 years in good health. Sequencing was done on a sample of naive CD8+ T cells sorted from blood. The chain has TRBV4-3 and TRBJ2-7, with TRBD1 as a possible D gene (6 bases). The DNA for the CDR3 is TGCGCCAGCAGCCAAGCCCGGACAGTGATTTCCTACGAGCAGTACTTC. The encoded protein is CASSQARTVISYEQYF.